This record concerns one TCR beta chain sequence. Its matching antigen is unknown. This specimen comes from a study of vaccination and CD4 T cells after COVID-19. Study overall: Controls had a CEFX pool, an HIV-1 Nef pool, or no peptide added. Study-level results: Spike mono-reactivity was the property of 304 of 307 vaccine-specific clones in convalescent patients.

Oncomine TCR Beta short-read sequencing was applied to DNA from cultured CD4+ T cells. TCRdb itself ran the PCR reads through MiXCR, one entry per CDR3 protein. The sample records several thousand distinct CDR3 sequences, roughly 60% being singletons. Treatment in this sample: approximately 9-day PBMC culture with coronavirus spike peptide pools or control peptides (ViraFEST assay). Expansion of antigen-specific T cells with peptide pools by ViraFEST preceded sequencing of TCRs. The CDR3 covers 14 residues. Germline V gene data show CDR1 as DFQATT and CDR2 as SNEGSKA (reference sequence). Trimming pared 6 bases from V and 5 bases from J, leaving 17 bases between.

This chain joins TRBV20-1 and TRBJ2-4; TRBD2 might be the D (6 bases). Source: cultured CD4+ T cells from blood, taken after SARS-CoV-2 vaccination. The clonotype originates from a human donor with COVID-19. DNA of the CDR3: TGCAGTGCCCATCCGACTAGGAGCCAAAACATTCAGTACTTC. Translating it yields CSAHPTRSQNIQYF.